This T cell receptor (beta chain) came from a study of response to subunit inactivated influenza vaccine. TCRdb recomputed calls from the RT-PCR reads with MiXCR, one row per CDR3 protein. The sample lists about 780,000 distinct CDR3 sequences, less than 20% occurring once. In its sample, this clonotype was seen many times. Antigen unknown. Regarding the study as a whole: Few additional T cells are recruited per seasonal influenza vaccination, authors suggested.

V was shortened by 3 bases and J by 0 bases, with 7 bases between the two germline ends. The CDR3 spans 13 residues. The V gene's germline CDR1 is SQVTM and CDR2 ANQGSEA. The V and J genes are TRBV29-1 and TRBJ2-3; D not resolved. The TCR was taken from a man aged 50-60 years who received an inactivated influenza vaccine. The sample was PBMCs from blood, taken more than 4 days after vaccination. This CDR3 reads CSVDVFSTDTQYF. The DNA for the CDR3 is TGCAGCGTTGATGTATTTAGCACAGATACGCAGTATTTT.